This TCR beta chain was recovered during a study of T cell repertoires in cytomegalovirus infection. TCRdb fed the reads into MiXCR, producing one record per CDR3 protein. Counted here are around 300,000 distinct CDR3 sequences, 20% to 25% occurring once; the ten biggest clones make up 15% to 20%. This clonotype was recorded a few times. No antigen is known for it. CDR1 and CDR2 (germline): MNHEY, SVGAGI. The CDR3 is 16 amino acids. V was pared by 6 bases and J by 0 bases, with 17 bases between. The material was cultured PBMCs, obtained from culture after CMV antigen stimulation. The receptor was isolated from a human donor in good health (CMV status not recorded). Some clones in this sample may be carry-over from other donors' samples. The V and J genes are TRBV6-5 and TRBJ1-2; maybe TRBD1 (5 bases). The CDR3 nucleotides are TGTGCCAGCAGCCCCTCCGACGGACAACCTAACTATGGCTACACCTTC. Translated, it gives CASSPSDGQPNYGYTF.